The 21 T cell receptor beta chains listed next were all sequenced from one sample in a study of control samples from healthy donors and cancer patients. Data came from immunoSEQ multiplex PCR; TCRdb stores just in-frame clones and leaves some out. The sample carries 110,000 or so clones, more than 85% recorded once. Sequenced: blood. The source is a woman in her fifties or sixties in good health.

V usage is TRBV3-1 (or the pseudogene TRBV3-2) and J usage is TRBJ1-5; D ambiguous. The V gene's germline CDR1 is LGHDT and CDR2 YNNKEL (reference sequence). This CDR3 comprises 15 residues. V gave up 1 base and J gave up 4 bases, with 11 bases separating them. The CDR3: CASSQAAAGNQPQHF. CDR3 coding DNA: TGTGCCAGCAGCCAAGCGGCGGCGGGGAATCAGCCCCAGCATTTT.

The V call is TRBV2, the J call TRBJ2-2; TRBD2 aligns across 8 bases. The CDR3 contains 13 residues. CDR1 SNHLY and CDR2 FYNNEI come from the germline V gene. J gave up 1 base and V 9 bases, and 1 base lay outside the gene matches. The CDR3 sequence: CASREGNTGELFF. CDR3 coding DNA: TGTGCCAGTCGGGAGGGGAACACCGGGGAGCTGTTTTTT.

The rearrangement links TRBV5-1 to TRBJ2-2; 7 bases are shared with TRBD2. The V gene's germline CDR1 is SGHRS and CDR2 YFSETQ. This CDR3 is built from 14 residues. After removal of 3 bases from V and 4 bases from J, the junction contained 3 bases not matched to a gene. The CDR3 sequence: CASSSGEGTGELFF. The CDR3 DNA reads TGCGCCAGCAGCTCGGGGGAGGGCACCGGGGAGCTGTTTTTT.

The chain uses TRBV13 and TRBJ1-2; D ambiguous. The CDR3 has 14 amino acids. In germline, CDR1 is PRHDT, CDR2 FYEKMQ (reference sequence). V shed 5 bases and J shed 4 bases, with 14 bases lying between them. The CDR3, as DNA: TGTGCCAGCAGCGCGCTGGGAGAGTTCTATGGCTACACCTTC. This sequence encodes CASSALGEFYGYTF.

Points on this clone: No conserved phenylalanine or tryptophan ends this CDR3, so it is likely a read error. The DNA is omitted, as the CDR3 cannot be located on it reliably, and the CDR3 follows TCRdb's listing. V gene TRBV20-1 combines with J gene TRBJ1-2; the listed D gene, TRBD1, was not tested against the DNA. CDR1 is DFQATT and CDR2 is SNEGSKA in the germline V gene (reference sequence). The CDR3 comprises 11 residues, both ends counted. CDR3 region: CSARAGTHFWI.

This clone turned up a few times. The chain recombines TRBV10-1 with TRBJ1-1; tentatively, D is TRBD1 (5 bases). Germline assignment: CDR1 WNHNN and CDR2 SYGVQD (reference sequence). This CDR3 has 13 amino acids. V lost 6 bases and J 1 base, leaving 9 bases between the germline ends. The chain's CDR3 is CASRYGTNTEAFF. The CDR3 DNA follows: TGCGCCAGCAGATATGGGACGAACACTGAAGCTTTCTTT.

The chain has TRBV12-3 or TRBV12-4 and TRBJ1-6, with a tentative D call TRBD1 (5 bases). V was clipped by 5 bases and J by 10 bases, with 12 bases between them. The CDR3 consists of 13 residues. The DNA for the CDR3 is TGTGCCAGCAGTCCACAGGCGAACTCACCCCTCCACTTT. This gives the protein CASSPQANSPLHF.

This chain connects TRBV15 to TRBJ1-5, with D possibly matching TRBD1 (5 bases). The CDR3 extends over 14 amino acids. Trimming stripped 0 bases from V and 3 bases from J, with 6 bases between. Germline V gene sequence: CDR1 LNHNV, CDR2 YYDKDF (reference sequence). DNA of the CDR3: TGTGCCACCAGCAGAGACAGGGACAATCAGCCCCAGCATTTT. Its translation: CATSRDRDNQPQHF.

This clone has just one count. CDR3 sequence: CASGRGPEKLFF. CDR3 nucleotide sequence: TGTGCCAGCGGCCGAGGGCCCGAAAAACTGTTTTTT. This sequence joins TRBV6-2 or TRBV6-3 and TRBJ1-4; D is uncertain. From germline, CDR1 is MNHEY and CDR2 SVGEGT. There are 12 residues in the CDR3. The germline V and J ends were trimmed by 8 bases and 8 bases, with 12 bases remaining between them.

This clone was detected once. The chain links TRBV27 to TRBJ2-3, with a weak D call TRBD2 (6 bases). The length of the CDR3 is 15 residues. CDR1 MNHEY and CDR2 SMNVEV come from the germline V gene (reference sequence). V gave up 3 bases and J gave up 1 base, with 11 bases separating them. The CDR3 loop is CASSFAASGTDTQYF. The CDR3 DNA reads as TGTGCCAGCAGTTTCGCGGCTAGCGGCACAGATACGCAGTATTTT.

The chain links TRBV4-2 to TRBJ2-3; 7 bases agree with TRBD2. Germline-derived CDR1 and CDR2 are LGHNA and YNFKEQ. This CDR3 is 17 amino acids long. V lost 0 bases and J lost 0; bases outside the gene matches: 6. The CDR3 region is CASSQDAGVKSTDTQYF. DNA for the CDR3: TGTGCCAGCAGCCAAGACGCGGGAGTAAAAAGCACAGATACGCAGTATTTT.

This chain connects TRBV18 to TRBJ1-1; 12 bases map to TRBD1. CDR1 is KGHSH and CDR2 is LQKENI in the germline V gene. V shed 2 bases, J shed 3 bases, and the junction held 4 bases outside the gene matches. The CDR3 has 16 residues. DNA for the CDR3: TGTGCCAGCTCACCAGGGACAGGGGGCTGGGACACTGAAGCTTTCTTT. This codes for CASSPGTGGWDTEAFF.

The chain links TRBV2 to TRBJ1-1; no firm D call. The CDR3 covers 14 residues. The germline CDR1 and CDR2 sequences are SNHLY and FYNNEI. Trimming stripped 4 bases from V and 4 bases from J, with 13 bases between. This CDR3 reads CASSVEGVGTEAFF. CDR3 nucleotides: TGTGCCAGCAGTGTTGAGGGTGTGGGCACTGAAGCTTTCTTT.

V and J are TRBV12-5 and TRBJ1-2; TRBD1 is a possible D gene (6 bases). The CDR3 totals 15 residues. Trimming shortened V by 2 bases and J by 0 bases, and 10 bases separated the two germline ends. The germline V gene has CDR1 LGHNT and CDR2 FRNRAP. The CDR3 sequence: CASGLMDRPNYGYTF. DNA of the CDR3: TGTGCTAGTGGTTTGATGGACAGACCTAACTATGGCTACACCTTC.

Remarks on this clone: This same CDR3 is encoded by further DNA sequences in the sample. The V and J genes are TRBV2 and TRBJ2-3; TRBD1 aligns across 7 bases. Trimming at V came to 7 bases and at J to 0 bases, leaving 7 bases not matched to a gene. The CDR3 totals 15 residues. Germline V gene lookup returns CDR1 SNHLY and CDR2 FYNNEI. The CDR3 bases are TGTGCCAGCATAAGGGACAGAAGAAGCACAGATACGCAGTATTTT. It encodes CASIRDRRSTDTQYF.

The genes are TRBV12-5 and TRBJ2-7; D gene ambiguous. Per the germline V gene, CDR1 is LGHNT and CDR2 is FRNRAP. V gave up 3 bases and J gave up 3 bases, with 12 bases separating them. The CDR3 is made up of 14 amino acids. The CDR3 loop is CASGFWSPDYEQYF. The CDR3 nucleotides read TGTGCTAGTGGTTTTTGGAGCCCAGACTACGAGCAGTACTTC.

The chain uses TRBV3-1 (or the pseudogene TRBV3-2) and TRBJ2-2, with D unclear. Germline V lookup: CDR1 LGHDT, CDR2 YNNKEL (reference sequence). V was shortened by 1 base and J by 7 bases, with 7 bases between the two germline ends. This CDR3 is 13 amino acids long. The DNA of the CDR3 is TGTGCCAGCAGCCAAGCGGCAGACGGGGAGCTGTTTTTT. This gives the protein CASSQAADGELFF.

The rearrangement joins TRBV18 to TRBJ1-2; 9 bases match TRBD1. CDR1 is KGHSH, CDR2 LQKENI, per germline. The V and J ends lost 5 bases and 4 bases, in that order; junction bases with no gene match: 8. CDR3 length equals 15 residues. The CDR3 sequence: CASSARDREAYGYTF. In nucleotides, the CDR3 is TGTGCCAGCTCAGCCCGGGACAGGGAAGCCTATGGCTACACCTTC.

The chain links TRBV19 to TRBJ2-7, with 11 bases aligning to TRBD2. V shed 5 bases and J 1 base; nucleotides not matched to a gene: 7. This CDR3 contains 16 residues. CDR1 and CDR2 from the germline V gene are LNHDA and SQIVND (reference sequence). The CDR3 is CASSSGTSGRSYEQYF. The CDR3 bases are TGTGCCAGTAGTTCAGGGACTAGCGGAAGGTCCTACGAGCAGTACTTC.

This clone came up once. J is TRBJ2-1 and V is TRBV4-3; 10 bases are a match to TRBD1. The germline CDR1 and CDR2 sequences are LGHNA and YSLEER. The CDR3 spans 16 residues. V shed 4 bases, J shed 5 bases, and the junction held 8 bases outside the gene matches. CDR3 nucleotide sequence: TGCGCCAGCAGCCCCCTCACCGGGACAGGGGACAATGAGCAGTTCTTC. It yields the protein CASSPLTGTGDNEQFF.

The CDR3 sequence is CASLSRAGNTIYF. DNA of the CDR3: TGTGCCAGCCTGTCACGGGCTGGAAACACCATATATTTT. The chain combines TRBV6-6 with TRBJ1-3; D remains unclear. The CDR3 length is 13 residues. The germline V gene encodes CDR1 MNHNY and CDR2 SVGAGI (reference sequence). Trimming took 8 bases from V and 2 from J, leaving 10 bases between them.